Listed below are T cell receptor beta chains from one sample, sequenced in a study of CD8 T cells in ankylosing spondylitis. MiXCR, run by TCRdb on the 5' RACE reads, gives a single entry per CDR3 protein. The data show around 230,000 distinct CDR3 sequences, 8% to 9.5% seen once. Sequencing was carried out using blood, either unsorted or a sorted T cell fraction (not recorded which). All receptors derive from a male donor with ankylosing spondylitis or in good health (not recorded which). Both conserved end residues are part of each CDR3. A D gene is named only where the DNA matches it firmly. Size is omitted from some rows. Given values are once, few, many or a class for expanded clones.

d_gene	abundance	v_gene	j_gene	CDR3aa	CDR3nt
NA	many	TRBV27	TRBJ1-5	CASSLYRDQPQHF	TGTGCCAGCAGCCTCTATCGGGATCAGCCCCAGCATTTT
TRBD1	NA	TRBV7-6	TRBJ1-5	CASSSVQGGNQPQHF	TGTGCCAGCAGCTCCGTCCAGGGGGGCAATCAGCCCCAGCATTTT
NA	many	TRBV29-1	TRBJ2-3	CSGYTDTQYF	TGCAGCGGATACACAGATACGCAGTATTTT
NA	NA	TRBV6-5	TRBJ2-3	CASSYGRLDTQYF	TGTGCCAGCAGTTACGGGAGGTTAGATACGCAGTATTTT
NA	many	TRBV29-1	TRBJ2-7	CSVESDGTYEQYF	TGCAGCGTTGAATCGGACGGTACCTACGAGCAGTACTTC
TRBD1	NA	TRBV15	TRBJ2-7	CATSRIRDRGLYEQYF	TGTGCCACCAGCAGGATCCGGGACAGGGGTCTCTACGAGCAGTACTTC
NA	many	TRBV20-1	TRBJ2-1	CSAREVSSYNEQFF	TGCAGTGCTAGAGAGGTTAGCAGTTACAATGAGCAGTTCTTC
NA	many	TRBV19	TRBJ1-1	CASSRAGRGTEAFF	TGTGCCAGTAGTAGGGCAGGTCGAGGCACTGAAGCTTTCTTT
NA	many	TRBV5-1	TRBJ1-1	CASSPGGREAAFF	TGCGCCAGCAGCCCTGGGGGCAGGGAAGCGGCTTTCTTT
NA	many	TRBV5-1	TRBJ1-2	CASSPSGTDEANYGYTF	TGCGCCAGCAGCCCCTCGGGGACGGACGAAGCTAACTATGGCTACACCTTC
TRBD1	many	TRBV9	TRBJ2-5	CASSLRTGGGETQYF	TGTGCCAGCAGCCTTCGGACAGGGGGGGGGGAGACCCAGTACTTC
TRBD1	many	TRBV7-2	TRBJ1-4	CASSRGQGGEKLFF	TGTGCCAGCAGCAGGGGACAGGGTGGGGAAAAACTGTTTTTT
TRBD2	many	TRBV10-3	TRBJ2-3	CAIRPGLAGRRAPDTQYF	TGTGCCATCAGGCCGGGACTAGCGGGTCGGCGGGCTCCAGATACGCAGTATTTT
NA	many	TRBV19	TRBJ1-1	CASSVTPRGDTEAFF	TGTGCCAGTAGTGTGACTCCAAGGGGTGACACTGAAGCTTTCTTT
TRBD2	NA	TRBV11-2	TRBJ2-1	CASSLVAGGGYNEQFF	TGTGCCAGCAGCTTAGTAGCGGGAGGGGGATACAATGAGCAGTTCTTC
NA	many	TRBV12-3/TRBV12-4	TRBJ1-1	CASSLNSVNTEAFF	TGTGCCAGCAGCCTTAATTCCGTGAACACTGAAGCTTTCTTT
NA	many	TRBV20-1	TRBJ1-3	CSASLTDRNTIYF	TGCAGTGCTAGCCTTACAGACCGAAACACCATATATTTT